Included here is one T cell receptor beta chain sequence, with context. Its cognate antigen is unknown. The CDR3 has 14 amino acids. Germline loops: CDR1 SEHNR, CDR2 FQNEAQ (reference sequence). The trim removed 5 bases at V and 9 bases at J, leaving 9 bases unmatched. The entry originates in a study of cytomegalovirus exposure and HLA in healthy donors. General study points: Accurate predictions that matched the HLA-A and HLA-B alleles of most subjects were reportedly made from TCR beta sequences. Another analysis was done later, and it associated roughly 15,000 TCR beta sequences with HLA alleles at 0.05 false discovery rate.

Researchers ran the PCR with 60 Vbeta and 13 Jbeta primers. TCRdb's copy holds only in-frame clones and misses some; the assay was immunoSEQ multiplex PCR. The sample yields about 150,000 clones, roughly 81% seen once. This receptor was identified in a man aged 25 to 40 in good health and CMV-seropositive. Sequenced input: PBMCs. The chain combines TRBV7-9 with TRBJ2-1, with 8 bases identical to TRBD2. CDR3 loop: CASSRQDRGGEQFF. CDR3 coding DNA: TGTGCCAGCAGCCGCCAAGACCGGGGGGGTGAGCAGTTCTTC.